The sequence of this T cell receptor beta chain was determined in a study of shared clonotypes between healthy human individuals. Study outcomes and limitations: The genetic and exposure-history diversity represented was limited by few donors. In contrast to clonotypes shared by all four donors, non-shared clonotypes had lower generation probabilities.

Germline V CDR1 and CDR2: SGDLS, YYNGEE. The CDR3 contains 13 residues. With 3 bases removed from V and 3 bases from J, the gap between germline ends came to 9 bases. A CD45RA-negative memory subset and a CD45RA+ naive subset were separated from the CD4+ cells. Comment on this clone: Its antigen remains unknown.

The data were produced by immunoSEQ multiplex PCR, yet TCRdb's version contains in-frame clones alone and is incomplete. This sample has 2 million to 3 million clones, with 85% to 95% found just once. The clonotype was recovered from a man between 18 and 35 years old in good health. The sequencing sample was made of naive CD4+ T cells sorted from blood. The subset is: CD45RA+ positively selected. V usage is TRBV9 and J usage is TRBJ2-5, with D possibly being TRBD2 (6 bases). The chain's CDR3 is CASSAGSEETQYF. The DNA for the CDR3 is TGTGCCAGCAGCGCCGGGAGCGAAGAGACCCAGTACTTC.